This passage covers 11 T cell receptor beta chains from one sample sequenced in a study of CD8+CD57+ T cells in acquired aplastic anemia. The TCR beta profiling, which covered VDJ combination and CDR3 sequence, was carried out using genomic DNA as the template. TCRdb re-called the reads through MiXCR, storing one row per CDR3 protein. Among around 500,000 distinct CDR3 sequences listed, about a third were seen once. Selection for sequencing was limited to patients who had shown CD8+CD57+ cell expansion by flow cytometry. The specimen was sorted CD4+, CD8+, or CD8+CD57+ T cells (not recorded which) from PBMCs. The receptors derive from a human donor with aplastic anemia.

This clonotype appeared a few times. The chain is built from TRBV7-2 and TRBJ2-5; D might be TRBD1 (6 bases). V shed 1 base and J shed 2 bases, with 14 bases lying between them. This CDR3 is built from 16 residues. CDR1 and CDR2 from the germline V gene are SGHTA and FQGNSA. The CDR3 reads CASSLEPGAGQETQYF. CDR3 in DNA: TGTGCCAGCAGCTTAGAACCAGGGGCGGGTCAAGAGACCCAGTACTTC.

This clonotype was observed once. CDR3 in DNA: TGTGCCAGTTTGTGGGGGCTCGGGAGCAATCAGCCCCAGCATTTT. It codes for CASLWGLGSNQPQHF. The chain recombines TRBV19 with TRBJ1-5; tentative D call: TRBD1 (6 bases). V was shortened by 8 bases and J by 1 base, with 15 bases between the two germline ends. The CDR3 totals 15 residues. CDR1 LNHDA and CDR2 SQIVND come from the germline V gene (reference sequence).

This clonotype was counted only a few times. V is TRBV7-9 and J is TRBJ2-4; D is possibly TRBD1 or TRBD2 (5 bases each). Trimming shortened V by 5 bases and J by 3 bases, and 20 bases separated the two germline ends. Germline CDR1 reads SEHNR; CDR2 reads FQNEAQ (reference sequence). The CDR3 is 17 residues long. The chain's CDR3 is CASSTMDLAGGKNIQYF. CDR3 nucleotides: TGTGCCAGCAGCACGATGGACTTGGCTGGGGGCAAAAACATTCAGTACTTC.

This clonotype was seen many times. J is TRBJ2-5 and V is TRBV15, with 7 bases matching TRBD1. The CDR3 consists of 14 residues. The ends lost 1 base at V and 1 base at J; junction bases unmatched: 0. Germline assignment: CDR1 LNHNV and CDR2 YYDKDF (reference sequence). CDR3: CATSRAGGQETQYF. CDR3 in DNA: TGTGCCACCAGCAGAGCAGGGGGCCAAGAGACCCAGTACTTC.

This clonotype was seen a handful of times. This chain joins TRBV9 and TRBJ2-2; D might be TRBD1 (5 bases). Trimming took off 7 bases at V and 1 base at J, with 14 bases between the two ends. The germline V gene encodes CDR1 SGDLS and CDR2 YYNGEE. The CDR3 extends over 15 amino acids. The CDR3 region is CASSPGMVNTGELFF. The CDR3 coding sequence is TGTGCCAGCTCTCCAGGGATGGTGAACACCGGGGAGCTGTTTTTT.

Here the CDR3 reads CASTYRGLQETQYF. CDR3 coding DNA: TGTGCCAGCACCTACCGAGGGCTTCAAGAGACCCAGTACTTC. The V and J genes are TRBV2 and TRBJ2-5; D is possibly TRBD2 (5 bases). Germline lookup yields CDR1 SNHLY and CDR2 FYNNEI. Trimming cost V 7 bases and J 2 bases, with 14 bases left between them. The CDR3 runs 14 residues.

This clonotype occurred many times. The chain has TRBV25-1 and TRBJ2-1, with D unclear. CDR1 and CDR2 from the germline V gene are MGHDK and SYGVNS. The V gene lost 0 bases and the J gene lost 10 bases, with 10 bases spanning the gap. The CDR3 has 13 residues. The CDR3 coding sequence is TGTGCCAGCAGTGAATATCCCCTACCCGAGCAGTTCTTC. The encoded protein is CASSEYPLPEQFF.

This clonotype showed up just a few times. The chain employs TRBV7-4 and TRBJ1-5; D is uncertain. This CDR3 spans 12 amino acids. V was pared by 11 bases and J by 1 base, with 9 bases between. From germline, CDR1 is SGHVT and CDR2 SQSDAQ. The CDR3 sequence is CAWSPSNQPQHF. The DNA of the CDR3 is TGTGCCTGGAGTCCCAGCAATCAGCCCCAGCATTTT.

This clonotype was recorded a few times. V and J are TRBV3-1 and TRBJ1-6, with no clear D. The germline V gene encodes CDR1 LGHDT and CDR2 YNNKEL (reference sequence). The CDR3 covers 13 residues. V lost 4 bases, J lost 8 bases, and 9 bases lay in between. CDR3 region: CASSPSMDSPLHF. The CDR3 nucleotides read TGTGCCAGCAGCCCCTCTATGGATTCACCCCTCCACTTT. Based on the CDR3 plus reference TRBV3-1 and TRBJ1-6, the full variable domain is DTAVSQTPKYLVTQMGNDKSIKCEQNLGHDTMYWYKQDSKKFLKIMFSYNNKELIINETVPNRFSPKSPDKAHLNLHINSLELGDSAVYFCASSPSMDSPLHFGNGTRLTVT.

Many counts were recorded for this clonotype. The V and J genes are TRBV10-1 and TRBJ2-7, with 8 bases matching TRBD2. J was trimmed by 6 bases and V by 0 bases; bases with no gene match: 10. Germline V CDR1 and CDR2: WNHNN, SYGVQD (reference sequence). The CDR3 is made up of 16 amino acids. CDR3: CASSESGSGISSEQYF. The CDR3 DNA follows: TGCGCCAGCAGTGAGTCGGGTAGCGGGATTTCTTCCGAGCAGTACTTC.

The chain carries TRBV24-1 and TRBJ2-1, with D possibly TRBD1 on 6 matching bases. Germline-derived CDR1 and CDR2 are KGHDR and SFDVKD. Trimming cost V 11 bases and J 0 bases, with 22 bases left between them. The CDR3 is 17 residues long. The CDR3 loop reads CASQPYHRERSYNEQFF. The CDR3 coding sequence is TGTGCCAGTCAACCGTATCACAGGGAGCGCTCCTACAATGAGCAGTTCTTC.